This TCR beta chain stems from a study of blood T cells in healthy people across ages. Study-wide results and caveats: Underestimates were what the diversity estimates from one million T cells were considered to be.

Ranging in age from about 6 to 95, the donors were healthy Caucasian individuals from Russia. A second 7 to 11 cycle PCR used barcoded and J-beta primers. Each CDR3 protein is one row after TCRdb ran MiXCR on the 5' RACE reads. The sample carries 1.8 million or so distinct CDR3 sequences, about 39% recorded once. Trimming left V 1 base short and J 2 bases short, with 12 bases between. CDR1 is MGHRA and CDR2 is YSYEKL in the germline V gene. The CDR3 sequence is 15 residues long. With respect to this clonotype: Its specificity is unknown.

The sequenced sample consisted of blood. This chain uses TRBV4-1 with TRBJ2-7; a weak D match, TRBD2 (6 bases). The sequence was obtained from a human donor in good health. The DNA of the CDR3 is TGCGCCAGCAGCCAAGTTGGGAGGTCCCCCTACGAGCAGTACTTC. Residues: CASSQVGRSPYEQYF.